These T cell receptor beta chains were read from a single sample in a study of blood T cells in healthy people across ages. Using its own MiXCR run on the 5' RACE reads, TCRdb lists one record per CDR3 protein. Counted here are about 640,000 distinct CDR3 sequences, around three fifths occurring once; the ten biggest clones make up over 30%. Material: blood. The receptors here all came from a man aged 60 to 69 in good health. The CDR3 runs from the conserved cysteine through the conserved F or W. Fields, in order: CDR3 DNA, CDR3 protein, V gene, D gene, clone size, J gene. D genes are given only for firm matches. The size entry is marked missing in some rows and otherwise reads once, few, many or a size class.

TGTGCCAGCAGTACTCCGGGACAGGGGCGCGAGCAGTACTTC	CASSTPGQGREQYF	TRBV6-1	TRBD1	.	TRBJ2-7
TGCGCCAGCAGCCGAGGACTAGCGGGGGGGTATATAGAGACCCAGTACTTC	CASSRGLAGGYIETQYF	TRBV4-1	TRBD2	.	TRBJ2-5
TGTGCCAGCAGCTTAGTAGGCGGGGGGACAGGGATGAACACTGAAGCTTTCTTT	CASSLVGGGTGMNTEAFF	TRBV7-6	TRBD1	.	TRBJ1-1
TGTGCCACCAACGCGGATCTACAGGGCCTCTATGGCTACACCTTC	CATNADLQGLYGYTF	TRBV15	.	.	TRBJ1-2
TGTGCCAGCAAAGACAGAGAGACCCAGTACTTC	CASKDRETQYF	TRBV6-5	.	.	TRBJ2-5
TGTGCCAGCAGCCAGGGGCCCGCCAATTCACCCCTCCACTTT	CASSQGPANSPLHF	TRBV3-1	.	.	TRBJ1-6
TGTGCCAGCAGTTACACAGCGGGGGGCTCCAATGAGCAGTTCTTC	CASSYTAGGSNEQFF	TRBV6-6	TRBD2	many	TRBJ2-1
TGTGCCAGCGGGGGGCGGGAGACCCAGTACTTC	CASGGRETQYF	TRBV2	.	.	TRBJ2-5
TGTGCCAACGGGACAGGGGGGGGATATAGAGGCAATCAGCCCCAGCATTTT	CANGTGGGYRGNQPQHF	TRBV24-1	TRBD1	.	TRBJ1-5
TGTGCCAGCAGCTTAGCGCTTGAAGGGGCCGAGCAGTACTTC	CASSLALEGAEQYF	TRBV7-9	.	.	TRBJ2-7
TGTGCCAGCAGTGTACAGGGTCCAGGAGAGCCCCCCTACAATGAGCAGTTCTTC	CASSVQGPGEPPYNEQFF	TRBV27	.	.	TRBJ2-1
TGTGCCAGCAGGATCCCAGGGAGCCGAGGCAATCAGCCCCAGCATTTT	CASRIPGSRGNQPQHF	TRBV28	.	.	TRBJ1-5
TGCAGTGCTAGTCCGGGGATCTTTATCAAGACCCAGTACTTC	CSASPGIFIKTQYF	TRBV20-1	.	.	TRBJ2-5
TGTGCCAGCTCAGTACAGACAGGGGTCTCCTACAATGAGCAGTTCTTC	CASSVQTGVSYNEQFF	TRBV18	TRBD1	.	TRBJ2-1
TGCAGCGTTGATTTAAACAGGGGTCCCCAAGAGACCCAGTACTTC	CSVDLNRGPQETQYF	TRBV29-1	TRBD1	few	TRBJ2-5
TGTGTCAGCGGTAGCAGGGGGGACAATGAGCAGTTTTTC	CVSGSRGDNEQFF	TRBV28	.	.	TRBJ2-1
TGCGCCAGCAGCCAAGATGTGCAGACCCAGTACTTC	CASSQDVQTQYF	TRBV4-1	.	few	TRBJ2-5
TGTGCCAGCAGCAACGGGACAGCCACCAAGGAGACTGAAGCTTTCTTT	CASSNGTATKETEAFF	TRBV21-1	.	.	TRBJ1-1
TGTGCCAGCAGTTACGGGTTCCTGGGCTCCTACGAGCAGTACTTC	CASSYGFLGSYEQYF	TRBV6-5	.	.	TRBJ2-7
TGTGCCAGCAGTCCCGGACATTTCCCCGGGGAGCTGTTTTTT	CASSPGHFPGELFF	TRBV27	.	.	TRBJ2-2
TGCAGTGGAGGGGTAGGTGGGATTGAGCAGTTCTTC	CSGGVGGIEQFF	TRBV20-1	.	few	TRBJ2-1
TGCGCCAGCAGCCCGGAGGGTCGGGGTGGCAATCAGCCCCAGCATTTT	CASSPEGRGGNQPQHF	TRBV5-1	.	.	TRBJ1-5
TGTGCCAGCAGCAGCAGCGGGGGGCTTTCCCAAAACATTCAGTACTTC	CASSSSGGLSQNIQYF	TRBV7-2	TRBD2	.	TRBJ2-4
TGCGCCAGCAGCTTGGCCCAGGGAGGCTACAATGAGCAGTTCTTC	CASSLAQGGYNEQFF	TRBV5-1	.	.	TRBJ2-1
TGCGCCAGCAGCGCATCGAATAGGGTCAATGAGCAGTTCTTC	CASSASNRVNEQFF	TRBV5-1	.	few	TRBJ2-1
TGTGCCAGCAGCTGGAGCGGGGGGGCCGTCGGTGAAAACATTCAGTACTTC	CASSWSGGAVGENIQYF	TRBV7-8	TRBD2	few	TRBJ2-4
TGTGCCAGCAGTAACACAGGGGTCAATGAGCAGTACTTC	CASSNTGVNEQYF	TRBV2	TRBD1	once	TRBJ2-4
TGTGCCAGCAGTTATCGACGGGCCTCCTACGAGCAGTACTTC	CASSYRRASYEQYF	TRBV6-5	.	few	TRBJ2-7
TGTGCCAGCACCCCAACAGGGGTGGCCAAAAACATTCAGTACTTC	CASTPTGVAKNIQYF	TRBV7-9	TRBD1	.	TRBJ2-4
TGTGCCAGCATGTCAGGGGTTCGTCAGCCCCAGCATTTT	CASMSGVRQPQHF	TRBV2	.	few	TRBJ1-5
TGTGCCAGCAGTTTAAACTTTGGCTCTGGGGCCAACGTCCTGACTTTC	CASSLNFGSGANVLTF	TRBV12-3/TRBV12-4	.	.	TRBJ2-6
TGCAGTGCTGCTCAAGGGACTAGCGGGGGGTACACAGATACGCAGTATTTT	CSAAQGTSGGYTDTQYF	TRBV20-1	TRBD2	.	TRBJ2-3
TGTGCCAGCAGCCCCGGGAGGGGGGCACAAGAGACCCAGTACTTC	CASSPGRGAQETQYF	TRBV6-5	TRBD2	few	TRBJ2-5
TGTGCCAGCAGCTTAGATCTGTACCAAGAGACCCTGTACTTC	CASSLDLYQETLYF	TRBV7-9	.	.	TRBJ2-5
TGTGCCGGCAGCTTAGAATTAGCGGGGGGGCCTGGCTACAATGAGCAGTTCTTC	CAGSLELAGGPGYNEQFF	TRBV7-6	TRBD2	.	TRBJ2-1
TGTGCCACCAGTGATGCCGGGACAGGGTTTCAAGAGACCCAGTACTTC	CATSDAGTGFQETQYF	TRBV24-1	TRBD1	.	TRBJ2-5
TGTGCCAGCAGCTTAGTATCGTGGCTAGCGGGGGGAGATACGCAGTATTTT	CASSLVSWLAGGDTQYF	TRBV7-2	TRBD2	once	TRBJ2-3
TGTGCCAGCAGCACTCGACAGGGGGCTAGCACTGAAGCTTTCTTT	CASSTRQGASTEAFF	TRBV7-6	TRBD1	.	TRBJ1-1
TGTGCCAGCAGCTTAGGTAGCGGGGGGATAAATGAGCAGTTCTTC	CASSLGSGGINEQFF	TRBV7-9	TRBD2	.	TRBJ2-1
TGTGCCAGCAGTCCTCTAGCAGGGGAGCAGTTCTTC	CASSPLAGEQFF	TRBV2	.	many	TRBJ2-1
TGCAGTGCTAGAGACCGACTCATACAAGAGACCCAGTACTTC	CSARDRLIQETQYF	TRBV20-1	.	.	TRBJ2-5
TGTGCCAGCAGCGCAGGGCGGACAGGGGGCGAGCAGTACTTC	CASSAGRTGGEQYF	TRBV11-2	TRBD1	.	TRBJ2-7
TGTGCCAGCAGTGTGCGGACGATTTCACCCCTCCACTTT	CASSVRTISPLHF	TRBV12-3/TRBV12-4	.	few	TRBJ1-6
TGTGCCAGCACCGGGGGCGGGGAGAGCTCCTACAATGAGCAGTACTTC	CASTGGGESSYNEQYF	TRBV7-9	.	.	TRBJ2-7
TGTGCCAGCAGCTCAAAAGGGGACACGTATGGCTACACCTTC	CASSSKGDTYGYTF	TRBV7-2	.	.	TRBJ1-2
TGTGCCAGCAGCCCCAGGGTATCCGCGGGGTTCACAGATACGCAGTATTTT	CASSPRVSAGFTDTQYF	TRBV11-2	.	.	TRBJ2-3
TGTGCCAGCAGTGAAAGGGCGTCTAGCACAGATACGCAGTATTTT	CASSERASSTDTQYF	TRBV2	.	.	TRBJ2-3
TGTGCCAGCAGCCAAGGGGCGAATACGCAGTATTTT	CASSQGANTQYF	TRBV3-1	.	medium-sized	TRBJ2-3
TGTGCCAGCAGTTACGCCAAAGGAGGGCTAAGTGGCTACACCTTC	CASSYAKGGLSGYTF	TRBV6-6	.	.	TRBJ1-2
TGTGCCAGCAGCAAAGTAGGAGCAGGGGGACAGGGGGCTCGGACCGGGGAGCTGTTTTTT	CASSKVGAGGQGARTGELFF	TRBV21-1	.	.	TRBJ2-2